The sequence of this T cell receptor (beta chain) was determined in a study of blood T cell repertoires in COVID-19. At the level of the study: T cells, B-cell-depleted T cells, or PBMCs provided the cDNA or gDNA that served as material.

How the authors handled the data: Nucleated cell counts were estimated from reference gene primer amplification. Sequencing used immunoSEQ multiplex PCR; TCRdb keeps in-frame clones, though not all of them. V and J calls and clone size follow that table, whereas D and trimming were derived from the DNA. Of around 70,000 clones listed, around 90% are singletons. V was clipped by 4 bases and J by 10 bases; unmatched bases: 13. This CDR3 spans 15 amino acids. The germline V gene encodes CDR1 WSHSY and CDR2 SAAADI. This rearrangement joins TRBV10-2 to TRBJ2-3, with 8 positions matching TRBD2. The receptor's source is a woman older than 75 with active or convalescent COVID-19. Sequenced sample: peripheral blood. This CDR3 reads CASSGSGGDNRAQYF. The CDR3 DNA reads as TGCGCCAGCAGTGGGAGCGGGGGAGACAATCGCGCGCAGTATTTT.